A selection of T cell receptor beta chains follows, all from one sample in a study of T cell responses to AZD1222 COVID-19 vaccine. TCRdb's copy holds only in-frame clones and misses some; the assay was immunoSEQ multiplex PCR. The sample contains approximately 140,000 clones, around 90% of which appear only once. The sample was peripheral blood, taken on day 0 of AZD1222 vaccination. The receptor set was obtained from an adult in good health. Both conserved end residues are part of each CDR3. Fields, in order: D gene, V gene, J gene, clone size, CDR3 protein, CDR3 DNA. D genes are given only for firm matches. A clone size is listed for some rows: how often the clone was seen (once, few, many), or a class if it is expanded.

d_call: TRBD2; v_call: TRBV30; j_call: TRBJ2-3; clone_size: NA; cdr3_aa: CAWSSGGQRTQYF; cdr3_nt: TGTGCCTGGAGTTCGGGGGGGCAACGTACGCAGTATTTT
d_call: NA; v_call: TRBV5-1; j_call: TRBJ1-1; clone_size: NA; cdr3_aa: CASSLRVAGTNTEAFF; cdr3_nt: TGCGCCAGCAGCTTGAGGGTTGCAGGGACGAACACTGAAGCTTTCTTT
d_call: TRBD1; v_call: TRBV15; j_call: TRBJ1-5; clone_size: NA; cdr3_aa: CATQPRGQGQPQHF; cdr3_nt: TGTGCCACCCAGCCCCGCGGACAGGGGCAGCCCCAGCATTTT
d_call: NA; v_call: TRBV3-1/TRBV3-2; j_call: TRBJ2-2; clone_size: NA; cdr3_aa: CASSPMRGPTGELFF; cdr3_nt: TGTGCCAGCAGCCCAATGAGGGGACCCACCGGGGAGCTGTTTTTT
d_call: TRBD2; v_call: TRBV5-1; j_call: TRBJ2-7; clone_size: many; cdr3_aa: CASSPTSGVNYEQYF; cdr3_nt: TGCGCCAGCAGCCCTACTAGCGGGGTAAACTACGAGCAGTACTTC
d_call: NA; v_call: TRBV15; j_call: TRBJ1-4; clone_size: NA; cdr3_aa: CATSRDPQGGVDEKLFF; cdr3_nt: TGTGCCACCAGCAGAGATCCCCAGGGAGGGGTAGATGAAAAACTGTTTTTT
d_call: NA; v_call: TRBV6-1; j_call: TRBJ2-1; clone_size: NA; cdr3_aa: CASSEALEKKQFF; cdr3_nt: TGTGCCAGCAGTGAAGCGCTTGAAAAAAAGCAGTTCTTC
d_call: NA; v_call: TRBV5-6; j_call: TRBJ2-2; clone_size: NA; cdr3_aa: CASSLVGGGTGELFF; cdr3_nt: TGTGCCAGCAGCTTGGTGGGGGGAGGCACCGGGGAGCTGTTTTTT
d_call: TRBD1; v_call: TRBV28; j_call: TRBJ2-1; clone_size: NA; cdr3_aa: CASKQGIYNEQFF; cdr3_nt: TGTGCCAGCAAACAGGGGATCTACAATGAGCAGTTCTTC
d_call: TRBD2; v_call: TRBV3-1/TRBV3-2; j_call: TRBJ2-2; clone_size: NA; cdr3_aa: CASSGPGLVTGELFF; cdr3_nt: TGTGCCAGCAGCGGACCGGGACTAGTCACCGGGGAGCTGTTTTTT
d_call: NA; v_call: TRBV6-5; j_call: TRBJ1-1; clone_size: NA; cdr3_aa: CASSYGGTWGDTEAFF; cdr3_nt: TGTGCCAGCAGTTACGGTGGGACGTGGGGGGACACTGAAGCTTTCTTT
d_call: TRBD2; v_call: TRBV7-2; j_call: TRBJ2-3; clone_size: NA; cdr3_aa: CASSLALAGGLQYF; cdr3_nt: TGTGCCAGCAGCTTAGCGCTAGCGGGGGGGTTGCAGTATTTT
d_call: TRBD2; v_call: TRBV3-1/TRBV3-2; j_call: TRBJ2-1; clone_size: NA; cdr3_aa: CASSHSRTSGRENYNEQFF; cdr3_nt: TGTGCCAGCAGCCACAGTAGGACTAGCGGGAGGGAGAACTACAATGAGCAGTTCTTC
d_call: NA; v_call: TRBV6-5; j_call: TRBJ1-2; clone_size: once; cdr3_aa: CASLAGNYGYTF; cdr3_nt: TGTGCCAGCCTGGCAGGGAACTATGGCTACACCTTC
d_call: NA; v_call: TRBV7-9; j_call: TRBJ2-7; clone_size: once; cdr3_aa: CASSFGVQKYFPYEQYF; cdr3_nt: TGTGCCAGCAGCTTCGGGGTACAGAAATACTTCCCCTACGAGCAGTACTTC
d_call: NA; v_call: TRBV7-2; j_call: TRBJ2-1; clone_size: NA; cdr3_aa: CASSLESGNAGEQFF; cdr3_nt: TGTGCCAGCAGCTTAGAGTCGGGGAACGCGGGTGAGCAGTTCTTC
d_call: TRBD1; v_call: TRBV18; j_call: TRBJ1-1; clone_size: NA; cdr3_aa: CASSPGQYTEAFF; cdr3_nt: TGTGCCAGCTCCCCGGGACAGTACACTGAAGCTTTCTTT
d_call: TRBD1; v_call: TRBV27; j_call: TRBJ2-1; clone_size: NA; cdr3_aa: CASSFSGQDREKFF; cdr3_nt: TGTGCCAGCAGTTTTTCGGGTCAGGACAGGGAGAAGTTCTTC
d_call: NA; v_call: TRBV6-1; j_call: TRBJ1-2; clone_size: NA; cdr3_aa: CASSEAYRTNGYTF; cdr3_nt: TGTGCCAGCAGTGAAGCGTACAGAACTAATGGCTACACCTTC
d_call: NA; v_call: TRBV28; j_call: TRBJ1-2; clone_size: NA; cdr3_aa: CASSPFGPGHYGYTF; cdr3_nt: TGTGCCAGCAGTCCCTTCGGTCCTGGTCACTATGGCTACACCTTC
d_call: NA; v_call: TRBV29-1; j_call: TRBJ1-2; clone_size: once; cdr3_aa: CSVESETNYGYTF; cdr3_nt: TGCAGCGTTGAATCTGAGACCAACTATGGCTACACCTTC
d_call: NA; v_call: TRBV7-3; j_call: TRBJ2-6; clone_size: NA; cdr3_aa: CASSLRGPRSSGANVLTF; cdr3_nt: TGTGCCAGCAGCTTACGGGGGCCTAGAAGCTCTGGGGCCAACGTCCTGACTTTC
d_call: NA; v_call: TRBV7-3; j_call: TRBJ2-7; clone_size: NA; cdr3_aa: CASSLRTGTEFPGPTYEQYF; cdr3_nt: TGTGCCAGCAGCTTGAGGACCGGGACGGAATTTCCAGGGCCAACCTACGAGCAGTACTTC
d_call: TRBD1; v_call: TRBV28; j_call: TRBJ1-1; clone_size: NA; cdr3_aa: CASSVPGQGYAFF; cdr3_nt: TGTGCCAGCAGTGTACCGGGACAGGGATACGCTTTCTTT
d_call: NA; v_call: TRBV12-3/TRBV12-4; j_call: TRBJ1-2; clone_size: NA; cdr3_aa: CASSKTDNYGYTF; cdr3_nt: TGTGCCAGCAGTAAGACAGATAACTATGGCTACACCTTC
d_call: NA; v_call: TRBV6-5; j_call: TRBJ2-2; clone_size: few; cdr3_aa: CASSMGTGELFF; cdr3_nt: TGTGCCAGCAGTATGGGTACCGGGGAGCTGTTTTTT
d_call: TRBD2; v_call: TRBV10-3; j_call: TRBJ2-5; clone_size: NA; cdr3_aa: CAISRRGGAKETQYF; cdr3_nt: TGTGCCATCAGCAGGCGCGGGGGGGCGAAAGAGACCCAGTACTTC
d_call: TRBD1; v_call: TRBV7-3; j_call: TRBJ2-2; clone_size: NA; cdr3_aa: CASSRTGSGELFF; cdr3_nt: TGTGCCAGCAGCCGGACAGGGTCTGGGGAGCTGTTTTTT
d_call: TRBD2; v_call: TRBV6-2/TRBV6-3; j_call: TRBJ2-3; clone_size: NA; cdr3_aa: CASSYIRGTSGVTDTQYF; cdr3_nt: TGTGCCAGCAGTTACATCCGGGGGACTAGCGGGGTTACAGATACGCAGTATTTT
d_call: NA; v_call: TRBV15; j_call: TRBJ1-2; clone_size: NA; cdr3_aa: CATSSPSSPGSNYGYTF; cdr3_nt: TGTGCCACCAGCAGCCCGAGCTCCCCAGGTTCTAACTATGGCTACACCTTC
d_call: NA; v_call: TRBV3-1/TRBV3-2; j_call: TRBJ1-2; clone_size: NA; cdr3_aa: CASSQDHKGVYGYTF; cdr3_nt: TGTGCCAGCAGCCAAGATCATAAGGGCGTCTATGGCTACACCTTC
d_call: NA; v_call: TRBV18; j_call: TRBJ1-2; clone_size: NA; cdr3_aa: CASSHKDAPNTF; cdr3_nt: TGTGCCAGCTCCCACAAGGACGCCCCCAACACCTTC
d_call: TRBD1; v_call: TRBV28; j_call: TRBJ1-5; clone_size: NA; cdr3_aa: CASSFPLGLKGGTNQPQHF; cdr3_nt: TGTGCCAGCAGTTTCCCCCTAGGCCTAAAAGGGGGCACCAATCAGCCCCAGCATTTT
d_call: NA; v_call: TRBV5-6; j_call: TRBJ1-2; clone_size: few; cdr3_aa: CASSLGPNYGYTF; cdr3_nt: TGTGCCAGCAGCCTCGGGCCTAACTATGGCTACACCTTC
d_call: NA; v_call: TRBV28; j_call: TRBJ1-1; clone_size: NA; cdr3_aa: CALQGRGTEAFF; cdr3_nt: TGTGCCCTGCAGGGGAGAGGGACTGAAGCTTTCTTT
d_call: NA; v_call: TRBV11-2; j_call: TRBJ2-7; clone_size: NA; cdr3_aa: CASSFGPRERHEQYF; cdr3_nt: TGTGCCAGCAGCTTTGGGCCCCGGGAGAGGCACGAGCAGTACTTC
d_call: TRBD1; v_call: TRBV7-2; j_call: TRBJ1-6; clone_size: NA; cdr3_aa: CASSWGQGFYSPLHF; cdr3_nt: TGTGCCAGCAGCTGGGGACAGGGCTTTTATTCACCCCTCCACTTT
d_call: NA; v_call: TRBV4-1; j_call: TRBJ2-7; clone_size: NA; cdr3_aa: CASSGAPRGSSYEQYF; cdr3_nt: TGCGCCAGCAGCGGAGCCCCCCGGGGCAGCTCCTACGAGCAGTACTTC
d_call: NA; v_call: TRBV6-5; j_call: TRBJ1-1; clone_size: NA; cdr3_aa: CASSLAMNTEAFF; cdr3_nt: TGTGCCAGCAGTTTAGCGATGAACACTGAAGCTTTCTTT
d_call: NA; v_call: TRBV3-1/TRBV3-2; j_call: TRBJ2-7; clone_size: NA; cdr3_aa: CASSQSSYEQYF; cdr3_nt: TGTGCCAGCAGCCAATCATCCTACGAGCAGTACTTC
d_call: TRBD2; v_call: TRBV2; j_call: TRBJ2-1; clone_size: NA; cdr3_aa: CASTETSGPYNEQFF; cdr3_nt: TGTGCCAGCACCGAGACTAGCGGGCCCTACAATGAGCAGTTCTTC
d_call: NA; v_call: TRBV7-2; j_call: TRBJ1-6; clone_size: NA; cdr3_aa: CASSPEIGGGNSPLHF; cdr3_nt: TGTGCCAGCAGCCCAGAGATCGGGGGCGGTAATTCACCCCTCCACTTT
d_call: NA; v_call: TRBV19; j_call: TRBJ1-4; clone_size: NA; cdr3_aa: CASSTSTATNEKLFF; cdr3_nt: TGTGCCAGTAGTACCTCGACAGCTACAAATGAAAAACTGTTTTTT
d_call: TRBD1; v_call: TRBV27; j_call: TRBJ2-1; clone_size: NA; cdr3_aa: CASSLSPPWTGVYNEQFF; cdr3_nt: TGTGCCAGCAGTTTATCGCCCCCTTGGACAGGGGTCTACAATGAGCAGTTCTTC
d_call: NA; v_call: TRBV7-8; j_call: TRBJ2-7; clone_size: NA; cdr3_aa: CASSLEEGGGYEQYF; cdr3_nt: TGTGCCAGCAGCTTAGAGGAGGGAGGTGGGTACGAGCAGTACTTC
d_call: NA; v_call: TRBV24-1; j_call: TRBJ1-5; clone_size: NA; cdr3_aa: CATSKGQPQHF; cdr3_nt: TGTGCCACCAGCAAGGGCCAGCCCCAGCATTTT
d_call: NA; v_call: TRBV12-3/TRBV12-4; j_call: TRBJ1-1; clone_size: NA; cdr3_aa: CASSFGREAFF; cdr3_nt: TGTGCCAGCAGTTTTGGCAGGGAAGCTTTCTTT